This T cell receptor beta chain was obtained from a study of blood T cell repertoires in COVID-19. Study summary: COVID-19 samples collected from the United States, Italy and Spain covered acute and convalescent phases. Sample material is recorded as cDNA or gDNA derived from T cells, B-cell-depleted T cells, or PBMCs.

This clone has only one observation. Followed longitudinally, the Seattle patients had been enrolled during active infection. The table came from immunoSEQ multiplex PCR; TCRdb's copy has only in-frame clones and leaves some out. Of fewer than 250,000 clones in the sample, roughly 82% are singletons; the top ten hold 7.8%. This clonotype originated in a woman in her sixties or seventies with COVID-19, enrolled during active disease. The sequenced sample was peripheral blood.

The CDR3 loop reads CATGGTGPNEKLFF. The CDR3 coding sequence is TGTGCCACCGGGGGGACAGGGCCTAATGAAAAACTGTTTTTT. The gene calls are TRBV24-1 and TRBJ1-4, with 9 positions matching TRBD1. This CDR3 region has 14 residues. CDR1 KGHDR and CDR2 SFDVKD come from the germline V gene. Trimming removed 9 bases from V and 3 bases from J; junction bases left unmatched: 4.